This TCR beta chain is drawn from a study of cytomegalovirus exposure and HLA in healthy donors. General study results and limits: Follow-up analysis later connected one missense variant in DCLRE1C with trimming of TCR beta V- and J-genes.

PCR employed 60 Vbeta and 13 Jbeta primers. The protocol was immunoSEQ multiplex PCR, while the TCRdb copy is restricted to in-frame clones and leaves out a portion. The sample includes about 140,000 clones, over 60% of them seen just once. CDR3 length: 16 residues. J lost 4 bases, V lost 0 bases, and 5 bases had no gene match. Looked up from germline, CDR1 is SGDLS and CDR2 is YYNGEE. A remark on this clone: The antigen remains undetermined.

Sequencing input: PBMCs. The clonotype originates from an older woman in good health and CMV-seronegative. This sequence joins TRBV9 and TRBJ2-1, with TRBD2 matching 9 bases. CDR3 nucleotides: TGTGCCAGCAGCGTAGGGGCTAGCGGGGTTTACAATGAGCAGTTCTTC. This codes for CASSVGASGVYNEQFF.